This T cell receptor beta chain stems from a study of blood T cells in healthy people across ages. Alongside a J-beta primer mix, a sample-barcoded 5' primer served in a second PCR lasting about 7 to 11 cycles. TCRdb passed the 5' RACE reads through MiXCR, listing each CDR3 protein once. Of 650,000 to 1,000,000 distinct CDR3 sequences listed, around 34% are singletons. Note on this clonotype: An end of the junction does not agree with germline; a read error may underlie this.

This clonotype originated in a man between 18 and 35 years old in good health. The sample comprised blood.

Written as DNA, the CDR3 is TGCAGCGTTGGGCTCCAGACAGGGGGGGTCTACAATGATCAGTTCTTC. It encodes CSVGLQTGGVYNDQFF. The gene calls are TRBV29-1 and TRBJ2-1, with TRBD1 matching 9 bases. Germline CDR1 and CDR2: SQVTM and ANQGSEA. The CDR3 is 16 amino acids.